The TCR beta chain described here comes from a study of control samples from healthy donors and cancer patients. The table came from immunoSEQ multiplex PCR; TCRdb's copy has only in-frame clones and leaves some out. This table holds about 140,000 clones, roughly 94% found once. V lost 5 bases and J 4 bases, leaving 11 bases between the germline ends. Germline V lookup: CDR1 SGHTA, CDR2 FQGNSA. The CDR3 has 13 amino acids. The chain couples TRBV7-2 to TRBJ1-2; D call uncertain. The source material was blood. The TCR was taken from a man aged 40-55 years in good health. The CDR3 protein is CASSVDWIYGYTF. The CDR3 coding sequence is TGTGCCAGCAGCGTAGATTGGATCTATGGCTACACCTTC. Based on the CDR3 plus reference TRBV7-2 and TRBJ1-2, the full variable domain is GAGVSQSPSNKVTEKGKDVELRCDPISGHTALYWYRQSLGQGLEFLIYFQGNSAPDKSGLPSDRFSAERTGGSVSTLTIQRTQQEDSAVYLCASSVDWIYGYTFGSGTRLTVV.